The next 28 T cell receptor beta chains were all read from a single sample in a study of HIV-infected patients and healthy controls. Follow-up blood was drawn about 14 weeks, roughly three months, after antiretroviral therapy began. Whole blood was used without fractionation, so all unsorted peripheral T cells were included. Reverse transcription used approximately 500 ng RNA and constant-region primers for alpha and beta. Using multiplexing indices, alpha and beta chain libraries were generated apart by chain-specific third strand synthesis. One entry per CDR3 protein, called by TCRdb with MiXCR from the 5' RACE reads. Here the sample spans 15,000 to 20,000 distinct CDR3 sequences, 8.5% to 9% being singletons. The sample consisted of blood, taken during antiretroviral therapy. The receptors come from an adult with HIV infection.

In this sample, this clonotype turned up a few times. The chain employs TRBV7-6 and TRBJ1-6, with D maybe TRBD1 (5 bases). This CDR3 region has 17 residues. Trimming stripped 1 base from V and 0 bases from J, with 10 bases between. CDR1 SGHVS and CDR2 FNYEAQ come from the germline V gene. The CDR3 DNA reads TGTGCCAGCAGCTTAGTCGCAGGGCTCTCCTATAATTCACCCCTCCACTTT. Translating it yields CASSLVAGLSYNSPLHF.

Ten or more counts support this clonotype. The chain has TRBV7-2 and TRBJ2-6, with D perhaps matching TRBD1 (5 bases). The germline V and J ends were trimmed by 5 bases and 0 bases, with 14 bases remaining between them. The length of the CDR3 is 17 residues. Germline V CDR1 and CDR2: SGHTA, FQGNSA. CDR3 in DNA: TGTGCCAGCAGCACTCACCGACAGCCCTCTGGGGCCAACGTCCTGACTTTC. Translating gives CASSTHRQPSGANVLTF.

V gene TRBV29-1 combines with J gene TRBJ1-1, with a weak D call TRBD1 (6 bases). The V gene's germline CDR1 is SQVTM and CDR2 ANQGSEA. The CDR3 loop spans 12 amino acids. Trimming left V 4 bases short and J 3 bases short, with 9 bases between. Here the CDR3 DNA reads TGCAGCGTTGTTCCAGGGGACACTGAAGCTTTCTTT. This sequence encodes CSVVPGDTEAFF. The full variable domain, with the rest looked up from reference TRBV29-1 and TRBJ1-1, is SAVISQKPSRDICQRGTSLTIQCQVDSQVTMMFWYRQQPGQSLTLIATANQGSEATYESGFVIDKFPISRPNLTFSTLTVSNMSPEDSSIYLCSVVPGDTEAFFGQGTRLTVV.

This clonotype appeared a few times. The J gene is TRBJ1-1, the V gene TRBV9; TRBD1 might be the D (5 bases). Germline V lookup: CDR1 SGDLS, CDR2 YYNGEE. The V end lost 4 bases, the J end lost 5 bases, and 12 bases lay between the germline ends. CDR3 length equals 13 residues. The chain's CDR3 is CASSPPGRTEAFF. DNA of the CDR3: TGTGCCAGCAGCCCACCAGGGAGGACTGAAGCTTTCTTT.

This clonotype was seen at least ten times. The genes are TRBV4-2 and TRBJ1-4; D not resolved. The CDR3 spans 15 residues. Germline-derived CDR1 and CDR2 are LGHNA and YNFKEQ. The V end lost 3 bases, the J end lost 8 bases, and 16 bases lay between the germline ends. The CDR3 loop reads CASSQTVSSLEKLFF. CDR3 nucleotide sequence: TGTGCCAGCAGCCAGACGGTTTCCTCCCTAGAAAAACTGTTTTTT.

Ten or more counts support this clonotype. The V call is TRBV6-5, the J call TRBJ1-1; TRBD1 is a possible D gene (5 bases). Trimming took off 6 bases at V and 5 bases at J, with 10 bases between the two ends. This CDR3 contains 12 residues. Looked up from germline, CDR1 is MNHEY and CDR2 is SVGAGI. CDR3 sequence: CASSRDSTEAFF. CDR3 DNA: TGTGCCAGCAGCCGAGACAGTACTGAAGCTTTCTTT.

On this clonotype: The junction departs from the called germline gene at one end, perhaps through a read error. The chain couples TRBV2 to TRBJ1-5; TRBD1 matches at 8 bases. Germline CDR1 SNHLY, CDR2 FYNNEI. The CDR3 is 16 amino acids. CDR3 region: CASSSGQGNFNQPQHF. Here the CDR3 DNA reads TGTGCCAGCAGCTCCGGACAGGGCAACTTCAATCAGCCTCAGCATTTT.

This clonotype was seen repeatedly, ten times or more. The J gene is TRBJ1-3, the V gene TRBV5-1; 9 nucleotides agree with TRBD1. V shed 3 bases and J 3 bases; nucleotides not matched to a gene: 1. The CDR3 is 14 residues long. Germline V gene data show CDR1 as SGHRS and CDR2 as YFSETQ. The CDR3 bases are TGCGCCAGCAGCTCGGACAGGGGTGGAAACACCATATATTTT. It translates to CASSSDRGGNTIYF.

J is TRBJ1-2 and V is TRBV7-2, with D hard to call. Germline V lookup: CDR1 SGHTA, CDR2 FQGNSA. Trimming cost V 5 bases and J 1 base, with 11 bases left between them. The CDR3 loop spans 14 amino acids. The CDR3: CASSQQQRNYGYTF. Written as DNA, the CDR3 is TGTGCCAGCAGCCAACAGCAACGTAACTATGGCTACACCTTC.

This clonotype was observed many times. The rearrangement links TRBV25-1 to TRBJ2-7; 7 bases match TRBD2. V shed 3 bases and J 7 bases; nucleotides not matched to a gene: 12. Germline CDR1 reads MGHDK; CDR2 reads SYGVNS. The CDR3 loop spans 15 amino acids. CDR3 sequence: CASSEWLRAGEEQYF. DNA of the CDR3: TGTGCCAGCAGTGAGTGGTTGCGGGCGGGGGAAGAGCAGTACTTC.

This clonotype was counted ten times or more. The chain carries TRBV27 and TRBJ1-5; 9 bases are a match to TRBD1. The CDR3 sequence is 15 residues long. The V and J ends lost 5 bases and 7 bases, in that order; junction bases with no gene match: 9. Germline V CDR1 and CDR2: MNHEY, SMNVEV (reference sequence). The CDR3 sequence is CASSPQGAMGQPQHF. The CDR3, as DNA: TGTGCCAGCAGTCCACAGGGGGCCATGGGGCAGCCCCAGCATTTT.

Only a few counts were recorded for this clonotype. The chain has TRBV9 and TRBJ2-2, with unresolved D. The V end was cut by 0 bases, the J end by 3 bases, with 3 bases between. Germline-derived CDR1 and CDR2 are SGDLS and YYNGEE. This CDR3 has 13 amino acids. This CDR3 is CASSVGHTGELFF. For the CDR3, the DNA is TGTGCCAGCAGCGTAGGCCACACCGGGGAGCTGTTTTTT.

This clonotype was recorded many times. The V gene is TRBV19, the J gene TRBJ1-6, with 8 bases matching TRBD1. Germline V CDR1 and CDR2: LNHDA, SQIVND (reference sequence). After removal of 4 bases from V and 7 bases from J, the junction contained 3 bases not matched to a gene. This CDR3 has 14 amino acids. The CDR3 spells CASSTGQGNSPLHF. The CDR3 DNA reads as TGTGCCAGTAGTACCGGACAGGGAAATTCACCCCTCCACTTT.

This clonotype was recorded at least ten times. The V and J genes are TRBV14 and TRBJ1-2; TRBD1 matches 7 bases. The CDR3 is 15 residues long. CDR1 is SGHDN and CDR2 is FVKESK in the germline V gene. V shed 0 bases and J 5 bases; nucleotides not matched to a gene: 6. The CDR3 DNA sequence: TGTGCCAGCAGCCAAGATGTAACAGGGGAGTATGGCTACACCTTC. This translates into CASSQDVTGEYGYTF.

This clonotype was observed at least ten times. The chain combines TRBV10-3 with TRBJ1-2; 8 bases line up with TRBD1. The trim removed 10 bases at V and 3 bases at J, leaving 10 bases unmatched. Germline CDR1 is ENHRY and CDR2 is SYGVKD. The length of the CDR3 is 14 residues. Here the CDR3 reads CATTRAGGDYGYTF. As DNA, the CDR3 is TGTGCCACCACTAGGGCAGGGGGCGACTATGGCTACACCTTC.

This clonotype was seen ten or more times. The chain recombines TRBV29-1 with TRBJ1-1; D is unresolved. Trimming shortened V by 3 bases and J by 1 base, and 9 bases separated the two germline ends. This CDR3 is 13 amino acids long. Looked up from germline, CDR1 is SQVTM and CDR2 is ANQGSEA. For the CDR3, the DNA is TGCAGCGTTGAGCCGGGAGAGAACACTGAAGCTTTCTTT. Its protein product is CSVEPGENTEAFF.

This clonotype was observed many times. The chain links TRBV7-2 to TRBJ2-3; the D gene could be TRBD1 or TRBD2 (5 bases each). CDR1 is SGHTA and CDR2 is FQGNSA in the germline V gene. CDR3 length: 15 amino acids. Trimming left V 5 bases short and J 0 bases short, with 12 bases between. CDR3 sequence reads: CASSDRDLSTDTQYF. The CDR3 nucleotides are TGTGCCAGCAGCGACCGGGACCTTAGCACAGATACGCAGTATTTT.

Ten or more counts support this clonotype. This chain connects TRBV7-9 to TRBJ2-7; D tentatively reads TRBD1 or TRBD2 (6 bases each). The V end lost 5 bases, the J end lost 7 bases, and 18 bases lay between the germline ends. The germline V gene has CDR1 SEHNR and CDR2 FQNEAQ (reference sequence). The CDR3 runs 14 residues. The CDR3 loop is CASSPEGGFVEQYF. The CDR3 bases are TGTGCCAGCAGCCCGGAGGGGGGCTTTGTGGAGCAGTACTTC.

The genes are TRBV12-3 or TRBV12-4 and TRBJ1-2; TRBD1 is a possible D gene (5 bases). This CDR3 has 15 amino acids. V was cut by 8 bases and J by 3 bases, with 19 bases left in between. The CDR3 DNA reads TGTGCCAGCTACTGGTTTTTGCGGGGGGACTATGGCTACACCTTC. It yields the protein CASYWFLRGDYGYTF.

There are many counts of this clonotype. This chain links TRBV7-9 with TRBJ2-4; either TRBD1 or TRBD2 may fit D (5 bases each). Germline-derived CDR1 and CDR2 are SEHNR and FQNEAQ (reference sequence). Trimming took 4 bases from V and 5 from J, leaving 18 bases between them. This CDR3 is built from 16 residues. The CDR3 DNA reads as TGTGCCAGCAGCTCTATGCCGGGACGGGGAGAAAACATTCAGTACTTC. As protein: CASSSMPGRGENIQYF.

This clonotype was recorded many times. The rearrangement joins TRBV12-3 or TRBV12-4 to TRBJ2-1, with D tentatively TRBD2 (5 bases). The V and J ends lost 0 bases and 7 bases respectively, with 7 bases between them. CDR3 length: 13 amino acids. In DNA, the CDR3 is TGTGCCAGCAGTTTAGCGGGGAGAAATGAGCAGTTCTTC. Protein sequence: CASSLAGRNEQFF.

This clonotype was seen many times. The chain has TRBV6-2 or TRBV6-3 and TRBJ1-5, with a tentative D call TRBD1 (5 bases). Germline V lookup: CDR1 MNHEY, CDR2 SVGEGT. CDR3 length: 16 residues. Trimming shortened V by 0 bases and J by 0 bases, and 9 bases separated the two germline ends. CDR3 residues: CASSYSRDSSNQPQHF. In nucleotides, the CDR3 is TGTGCCAGCAGTTACTCCCGAGACAGTAGCAATCAGCCCCAGCATTTT.

The table lists this clonotype with many counts. V usage is TRBV18 and J usage is TRBJ2-5; D is undetermined. Trimming removed 1 base from V and 3 bases from J, with 0 bases in between. The germline V gene has CDR1 KGHSH and CDR2 LQKENI. The CDR3 totals 11 residues. The CDR3: CASSPQETQYF. As DNA, the CDR3 is TGTGCCAGCTCACCACAAGAGACCCAGTACTTC.

This clonotype qualifies as medium-sized. The chain combines TRBV20-1 with TRBJ2-3, with D unresolved. The germline V gene encodes CDR1 DFQATT and CDR2 SNEGSKA (reference sequence). This CDR3 region has 16 residues. Trimming left V 4 bases short and J 4 bases short, with 21 bases between. Written as DNA, the CDR3 is TGCAGTGCTACCCTCCCGGACCTTTTATGGGCAGATACGCAGTATTTT. Its protein product is CSATLPDLLWADTQYF.

This clonotype was counted ten times or more. The V call is TRBV19, the J call TRBJ2-3; weak D call: TRBD1 (5 bases). This CDR3 is 14 amino acids long. The ends were cut back, 3 bases at V and 0 bases at J, with 7 bases in the middle. Germline V gene data show CDR1 as LNHDA and CDR2 as SQIVND (reference sequence). The DNA for the CDR3 is TGTGCCAGTAGTATCGGACATAGCACAGATACGCAGTATTTT. This translates into CASSIGHSTDTQYF.

This clonotype was seen many times. This chain joins TRBV5-1 and TRBJ2-5; TRBD1 or TRBD2 may be the D gene (5 bases each). The V and J ends lost 1 base and 5 bases respectively, with 12 bases between them. This CDR3 comprises 14 residues. Germline CDR1 is SGHRS and CDR2 is YFSETQ. The CDR3 here is CASSLQSEGETQYF. As DNA, the CDR3 is TGCGCCAGCAGCTTGCAAAGCGAGGGGGAGACCCAGTACTTC.

At least ten counts were recorded for this clonotype. J is TRBJ2-4 and V is TRBV20-1; D ambiguous. The CDR3 loop spans 15 amino acids. V was clipped by 0 bases and J by 6 bases, with 15 bases between them. CDR1 is DFQATT and CDR2 is SNEGSKA in the germline V gene (reference sequence). The CDR3 here is CSARDRALGRNIQYF. CDR3 nucleotides: TGCAGTGCTAGAGATCGAGCGCTGGGAAGAAACATTCAGTACTTC.

The chain recombines TRBV5-1 with TRBJ2-1, with 8 bases matching TRBD2. Germline CDR1 reads SGHRS; CDR2 reads YFSETQ. With V trimmed by 3 bases and J by 10 bases, 12 bases remained unmatched. The CDR3 runs 15 residues. The chain's CDR3 is CASSSIRGGIWEQFF. In nucleotides, the CDR3 is TGCGCCAGCAGCTCCATCCGGGGGGGAATATGGGAGCAGTTCTTC. Based on the CDR3 plus reference TRBV5-1 and TRBJ2-1, the full variable domain is KAGVTQTPRYLIKTRGQQVTLSCSPISGHRSVSWYQQTPGQGLQFLFEYFSETQRNKGNFPGRFSGRQFSNSRSEMNVSTLELGDSALYLCASSSIRGGIWEQFFGPGTRLTVL.